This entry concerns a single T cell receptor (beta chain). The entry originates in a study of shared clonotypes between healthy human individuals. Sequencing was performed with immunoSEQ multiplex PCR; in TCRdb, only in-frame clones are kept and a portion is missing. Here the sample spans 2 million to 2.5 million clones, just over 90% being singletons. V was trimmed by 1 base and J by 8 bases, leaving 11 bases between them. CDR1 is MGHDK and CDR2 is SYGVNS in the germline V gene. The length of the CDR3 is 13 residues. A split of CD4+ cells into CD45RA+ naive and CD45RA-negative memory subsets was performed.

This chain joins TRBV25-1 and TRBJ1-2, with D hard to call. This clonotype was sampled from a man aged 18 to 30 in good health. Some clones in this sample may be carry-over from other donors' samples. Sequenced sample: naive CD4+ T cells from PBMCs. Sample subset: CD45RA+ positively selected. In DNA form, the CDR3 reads TGTGCCAGCAGTGAATCGGGGATTTGGGGCTACACCTTC. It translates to CASSESGIWGYTF.